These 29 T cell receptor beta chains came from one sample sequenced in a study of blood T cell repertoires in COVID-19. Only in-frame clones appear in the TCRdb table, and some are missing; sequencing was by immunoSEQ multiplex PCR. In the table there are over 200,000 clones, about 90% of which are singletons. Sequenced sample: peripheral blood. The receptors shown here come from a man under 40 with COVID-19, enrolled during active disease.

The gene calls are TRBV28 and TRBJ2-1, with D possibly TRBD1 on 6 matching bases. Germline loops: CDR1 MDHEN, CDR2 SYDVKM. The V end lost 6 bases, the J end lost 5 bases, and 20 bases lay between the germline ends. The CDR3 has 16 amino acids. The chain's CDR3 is CASRFSWGGTNNEQFF. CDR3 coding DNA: TGTGCCAGCAGATTTAGTTGGGGTGGGACAAACAATGAGCAGTTCTTC.

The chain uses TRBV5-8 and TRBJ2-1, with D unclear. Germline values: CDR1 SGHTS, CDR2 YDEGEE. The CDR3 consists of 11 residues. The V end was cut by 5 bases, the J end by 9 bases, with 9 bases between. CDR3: CASRRLLEQFF. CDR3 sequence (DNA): TGTGCCAGCAGGCGACTGCTTGAGCAGTTCTTC.

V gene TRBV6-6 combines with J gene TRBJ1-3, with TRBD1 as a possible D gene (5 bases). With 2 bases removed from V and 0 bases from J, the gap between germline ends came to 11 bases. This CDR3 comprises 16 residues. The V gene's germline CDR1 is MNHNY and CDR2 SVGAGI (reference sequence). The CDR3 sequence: CASSYAGPLSGNTIYF. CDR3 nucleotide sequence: TGTGCCAGCAGTTACGCGGGGCCTCTCTCTGGAAACACCATATATTTT.

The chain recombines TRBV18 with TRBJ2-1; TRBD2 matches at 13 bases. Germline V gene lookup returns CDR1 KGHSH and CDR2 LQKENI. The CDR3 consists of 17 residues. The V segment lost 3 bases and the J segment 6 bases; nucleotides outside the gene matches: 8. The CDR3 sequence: CASSPTLGTSGINEQFF. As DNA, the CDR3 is TGTGCCAGCTCACCGACACTAGGGACTAGCGGGATCAATGAGCAGTTCTTC.

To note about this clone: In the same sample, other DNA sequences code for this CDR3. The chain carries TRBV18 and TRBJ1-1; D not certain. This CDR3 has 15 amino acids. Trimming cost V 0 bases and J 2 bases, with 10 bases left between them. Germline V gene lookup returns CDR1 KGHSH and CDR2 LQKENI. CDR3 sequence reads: CASSPPGRQNTEAFF. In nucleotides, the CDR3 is TGTGCCAGCTCACCACCGGGCAGGCAAAACACTGAAGCTTTCTTT.

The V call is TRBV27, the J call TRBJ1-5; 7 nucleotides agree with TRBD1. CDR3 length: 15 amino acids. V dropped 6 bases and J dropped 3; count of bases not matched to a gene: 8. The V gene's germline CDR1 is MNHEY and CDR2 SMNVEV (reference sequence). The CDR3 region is CASRWDSLSNQPQHF. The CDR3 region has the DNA TGTGCCAGCAGATGGGACAGCCTTTCCAATCAGCCCCAGCATTTT.

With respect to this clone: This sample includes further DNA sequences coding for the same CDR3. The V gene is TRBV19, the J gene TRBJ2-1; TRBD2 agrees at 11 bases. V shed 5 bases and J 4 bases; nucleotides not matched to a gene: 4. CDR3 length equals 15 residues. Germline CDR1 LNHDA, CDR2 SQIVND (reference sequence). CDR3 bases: TGTGCCAGTAGTCGTACTAGCGGGGGTTACAATGAGCAGTTCTTC. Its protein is CASSRTSGGYNEQFF.

The CDR3 nucleotides are TGTGCCAGCAGTGTGAACAGGGGAGAGACCCAGTACTTC. Protein sequence: CASSVNRGETQYF. The chain has TRBV25-1 and TRBJ2-5; the match to TRBD1 covers 7 bases. This CDR3 is 13 amino acids long. Germline V gives CDR1 MGHDK, CDR2 SYGVNS. Losses at the gene ends were 4 bases for V and 4 bases for J; bases not matched to a gene: 3.

The CDR3 sequence is CASSLGRTGVGYTF. In DNA form, the CDR3 reads TGTGCCAGCAGCTTGGGGAGGACAGGGGTGGGCTACACCTTC. The chain employs TRBV5-6 and TRBJ1-2; 9 bases align to TRBD1. The trim removed 0 bases at V and 8 bases at J, leaving 5 bases unmatched. This CDR3 is 14 amino acids long. The V gene's germline CDR1 is SGHDT and CDR2 YYEEEE.

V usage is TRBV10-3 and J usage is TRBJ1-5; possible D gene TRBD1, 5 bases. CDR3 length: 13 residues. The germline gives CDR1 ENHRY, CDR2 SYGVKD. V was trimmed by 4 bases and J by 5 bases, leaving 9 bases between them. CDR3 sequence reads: CAISGTMDQPQHF. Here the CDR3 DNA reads TGTGCCATCAGTGGGACAATGGATCAGCCCCAGCATTTT.

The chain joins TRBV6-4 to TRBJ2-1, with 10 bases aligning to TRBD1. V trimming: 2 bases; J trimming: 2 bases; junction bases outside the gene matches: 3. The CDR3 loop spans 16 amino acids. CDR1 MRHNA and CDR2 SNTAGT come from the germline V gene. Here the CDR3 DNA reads TGTGCCAGCAGTGACCGAGGACAGGGGGCCTACAATGAGCAGTTCTTC. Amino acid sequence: CASSDRGQGAYNEQFF.

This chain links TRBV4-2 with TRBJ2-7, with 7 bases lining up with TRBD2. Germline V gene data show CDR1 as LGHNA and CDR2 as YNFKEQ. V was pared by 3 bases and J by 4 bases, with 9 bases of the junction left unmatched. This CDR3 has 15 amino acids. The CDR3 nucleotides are TGTGCCAGCAGCCAGCGGACGGGGGGAACATACGAGCAGTACTTC. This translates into CASSQRTGGTYEQYF.

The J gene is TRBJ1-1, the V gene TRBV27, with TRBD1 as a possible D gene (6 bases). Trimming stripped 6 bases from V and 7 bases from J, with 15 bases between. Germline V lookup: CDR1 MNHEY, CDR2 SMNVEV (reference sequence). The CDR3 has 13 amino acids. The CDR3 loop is CASSAKGGYEAFF. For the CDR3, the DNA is TGTGCCAGCAGCGCTAAAGGGGGTTATGAAGCTTTCTTT.

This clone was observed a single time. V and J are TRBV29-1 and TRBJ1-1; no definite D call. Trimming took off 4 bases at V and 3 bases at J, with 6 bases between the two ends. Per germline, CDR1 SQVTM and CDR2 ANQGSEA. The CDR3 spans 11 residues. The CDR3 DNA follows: TGCAGCGTTGGCACGGACACTGAAGCTTTCTTT. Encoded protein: CSVGTDTEAFF.

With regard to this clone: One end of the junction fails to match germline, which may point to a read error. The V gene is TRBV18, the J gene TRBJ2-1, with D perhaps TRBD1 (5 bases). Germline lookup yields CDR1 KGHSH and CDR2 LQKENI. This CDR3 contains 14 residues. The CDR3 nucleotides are TGCGACGTCCGACAGAGCTCGACCTACAATGAGCAGTTCTTC. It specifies CDVRQSSTYNEQFF.

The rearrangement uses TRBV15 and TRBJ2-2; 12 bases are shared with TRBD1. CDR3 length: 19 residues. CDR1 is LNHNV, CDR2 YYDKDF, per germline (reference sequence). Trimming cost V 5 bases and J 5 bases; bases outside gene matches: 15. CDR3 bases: TGTGCCACCAGCGATTCCGGGACAGGGGGCCCCGTGGGGACCGGGGAGCTGTTTTTT. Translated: CATSDSGTGGPVGTGELFF.

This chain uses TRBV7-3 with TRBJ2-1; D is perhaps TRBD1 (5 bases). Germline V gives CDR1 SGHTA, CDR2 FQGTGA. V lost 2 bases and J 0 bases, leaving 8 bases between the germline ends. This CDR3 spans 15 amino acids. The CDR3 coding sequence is TGTGCCAGCAGCTTACTGGACAACTCCTACAATGAGCAGTTCTTC. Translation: CASSLLDNSYNEQFF.

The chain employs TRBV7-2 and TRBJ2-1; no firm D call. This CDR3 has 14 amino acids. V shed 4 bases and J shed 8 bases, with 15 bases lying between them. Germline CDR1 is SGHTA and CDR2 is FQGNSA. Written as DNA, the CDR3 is TGTGCCAGCAGCTCCCACTATACTTGGGATGAGCAGTTCTTC. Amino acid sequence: CASSSHYTWDEQFF.

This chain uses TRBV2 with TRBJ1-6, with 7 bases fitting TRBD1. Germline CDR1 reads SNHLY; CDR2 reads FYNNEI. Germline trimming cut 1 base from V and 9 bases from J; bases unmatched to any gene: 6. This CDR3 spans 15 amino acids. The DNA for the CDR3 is TGTGCCAGCAGTGAAGGGGACAGTGAGCTTTCACCCCTCCACTTT. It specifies CASSEGDSELSPLHF.

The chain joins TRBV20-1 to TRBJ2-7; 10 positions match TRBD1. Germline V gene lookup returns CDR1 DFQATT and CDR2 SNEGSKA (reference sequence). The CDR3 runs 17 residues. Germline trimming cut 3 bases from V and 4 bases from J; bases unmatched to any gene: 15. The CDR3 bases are TGCAGTGCTAGTAATTTTCAGTTGGGACAGGGGAAGTACGAGCAGTACTTC. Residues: CSASNFQLGQGKYEQYF.

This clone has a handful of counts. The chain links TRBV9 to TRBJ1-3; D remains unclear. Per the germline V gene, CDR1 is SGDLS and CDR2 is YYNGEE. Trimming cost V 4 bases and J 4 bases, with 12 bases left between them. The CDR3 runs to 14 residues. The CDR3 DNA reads TGTGCCAGCAGCCACCCGGTGGAGGGAAACACCATATATTTT. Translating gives CASSHPVEGNTIYF.

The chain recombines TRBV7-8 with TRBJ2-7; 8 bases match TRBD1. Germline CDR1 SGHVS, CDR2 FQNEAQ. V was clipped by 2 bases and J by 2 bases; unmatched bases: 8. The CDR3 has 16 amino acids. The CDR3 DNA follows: TGTGCCAGCAGCTTATATGCGGGACAGGTGCCCTACGAGCAGTACTTC. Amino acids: CASSLYAGQVPYEQYF.

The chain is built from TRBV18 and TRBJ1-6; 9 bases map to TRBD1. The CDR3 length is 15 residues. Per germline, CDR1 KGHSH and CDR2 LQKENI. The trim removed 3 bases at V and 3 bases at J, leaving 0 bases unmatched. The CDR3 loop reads CASSPTGGYNSPLHF. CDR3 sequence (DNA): TGTGCCAGCTCACCGACAGGGGGCTATAATTCACCCCTCCACTTT.

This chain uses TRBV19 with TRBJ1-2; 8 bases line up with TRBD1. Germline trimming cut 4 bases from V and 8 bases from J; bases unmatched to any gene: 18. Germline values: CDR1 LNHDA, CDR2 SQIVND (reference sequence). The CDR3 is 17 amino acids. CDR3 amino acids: CASSSPRDRPLFGGYTF. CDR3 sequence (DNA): TGTGCCAGTAGTAGTCCGAGGGACAGGCCTTTGTTTGGAGGCTACACCTTC.

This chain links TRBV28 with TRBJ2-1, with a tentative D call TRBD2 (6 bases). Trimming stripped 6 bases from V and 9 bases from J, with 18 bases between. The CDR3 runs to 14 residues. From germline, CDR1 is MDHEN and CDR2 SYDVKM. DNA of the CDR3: TGTGCCAGCAGGCTAGGAGGGGCTGTGGCTGAGCAGTTCTTC. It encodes CASRLGGAVAEQFF.

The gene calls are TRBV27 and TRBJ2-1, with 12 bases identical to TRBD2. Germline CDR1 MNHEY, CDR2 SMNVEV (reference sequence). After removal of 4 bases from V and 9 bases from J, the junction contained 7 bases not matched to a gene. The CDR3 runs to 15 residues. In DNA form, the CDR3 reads TGTGCCAGCAGTTCTAGCGGGAGGGCCCATGGTGAGCAGTTCTTC. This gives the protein CASSSSGRAHGEQFF.

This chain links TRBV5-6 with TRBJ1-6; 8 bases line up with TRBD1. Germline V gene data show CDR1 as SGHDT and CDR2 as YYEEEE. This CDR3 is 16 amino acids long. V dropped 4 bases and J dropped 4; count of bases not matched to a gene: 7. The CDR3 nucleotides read TGTGCCAGCAGCCGTGGACAGGGCTCGTATAATTCACCCCTCCACTTT. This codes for CASSRGQGSYNSPLHF.

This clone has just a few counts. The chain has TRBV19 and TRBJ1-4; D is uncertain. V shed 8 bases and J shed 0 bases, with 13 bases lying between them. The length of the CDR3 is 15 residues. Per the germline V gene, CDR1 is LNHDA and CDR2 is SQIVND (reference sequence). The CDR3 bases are TGTGCCAGTCTTCCGGGTTTTGCAACTAATGAAAAACTGTTTTTT. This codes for CASLPGFATNEKLFF.

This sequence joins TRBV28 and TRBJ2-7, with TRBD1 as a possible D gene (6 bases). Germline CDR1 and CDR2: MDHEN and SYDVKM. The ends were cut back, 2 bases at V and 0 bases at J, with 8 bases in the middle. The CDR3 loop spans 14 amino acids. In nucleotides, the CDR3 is TGTGCCAGCAGTTTAAGGGACACCTCCTACGAGCAGTACTTC. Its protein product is CASSLRDTSYEQYF.